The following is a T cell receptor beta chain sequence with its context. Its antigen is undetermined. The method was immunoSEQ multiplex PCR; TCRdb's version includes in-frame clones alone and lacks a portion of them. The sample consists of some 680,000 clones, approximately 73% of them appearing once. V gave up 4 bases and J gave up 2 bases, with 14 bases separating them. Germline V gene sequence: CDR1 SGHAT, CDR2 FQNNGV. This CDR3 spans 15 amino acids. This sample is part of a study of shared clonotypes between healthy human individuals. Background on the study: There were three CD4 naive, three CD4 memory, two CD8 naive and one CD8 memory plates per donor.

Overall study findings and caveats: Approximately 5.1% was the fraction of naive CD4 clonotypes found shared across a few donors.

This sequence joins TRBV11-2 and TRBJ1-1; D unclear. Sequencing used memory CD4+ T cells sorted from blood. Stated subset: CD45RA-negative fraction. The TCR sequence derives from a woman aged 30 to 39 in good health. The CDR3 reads CASSSPRFGNTEAFF. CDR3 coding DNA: TGTGCCAGCAGCTCCCCAAGGTTCGGTAACACTGAAGCTTTCTTT.